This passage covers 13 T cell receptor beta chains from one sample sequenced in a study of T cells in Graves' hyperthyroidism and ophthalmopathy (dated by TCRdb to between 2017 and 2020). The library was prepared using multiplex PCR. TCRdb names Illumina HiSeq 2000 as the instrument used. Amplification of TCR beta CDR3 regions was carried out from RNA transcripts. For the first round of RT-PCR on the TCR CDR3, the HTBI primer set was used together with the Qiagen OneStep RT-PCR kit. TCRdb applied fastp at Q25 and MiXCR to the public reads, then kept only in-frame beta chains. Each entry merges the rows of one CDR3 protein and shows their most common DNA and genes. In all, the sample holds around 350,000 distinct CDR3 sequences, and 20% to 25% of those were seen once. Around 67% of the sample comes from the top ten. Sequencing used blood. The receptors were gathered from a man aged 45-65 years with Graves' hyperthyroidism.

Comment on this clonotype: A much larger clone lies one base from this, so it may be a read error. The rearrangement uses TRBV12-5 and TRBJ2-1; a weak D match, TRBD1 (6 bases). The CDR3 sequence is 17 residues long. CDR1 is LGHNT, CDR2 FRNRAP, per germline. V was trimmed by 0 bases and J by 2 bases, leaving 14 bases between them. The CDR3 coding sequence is TGTGCTAGTGGTTTGGTACTGGGGGCGCGCCCCTACAATGAGCAGTTCTTC. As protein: CASGLVLGARPYNEQFF. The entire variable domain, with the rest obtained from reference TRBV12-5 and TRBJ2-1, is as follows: DARVTQTPRHKVTEMGQEVTMRCQPILGHNTVFWYRQTMMQGLELLAYFRNRAPLDDSGMPKDRFSAEMPDATLATLKIQPSEPRDSAVYFCASGLVLGARPYNEQFFGPGTRLTVL.

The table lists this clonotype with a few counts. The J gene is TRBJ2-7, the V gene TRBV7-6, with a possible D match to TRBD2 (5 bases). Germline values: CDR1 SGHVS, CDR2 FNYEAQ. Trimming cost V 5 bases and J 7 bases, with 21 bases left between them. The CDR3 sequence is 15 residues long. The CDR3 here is CASSPLPYATGEQYF. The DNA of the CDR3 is TGTGCCAGCAGCCCCCTACCATATGCCACGGGGGAGCAGTACTTC.

CDR3 sequence (DNA): TGTGCCAGCAGTTTAGTTAGCGGGCCCCAGCATTTT. Translation: CASSLVSGPQHF. The chain uses TRBV28 and TRBJ1-5; D gene ambiguous. V was trimmed by 2 bases and J by 9 bases, leaving 8 bases between them. This CDR3 has 12 amino acids. The germline V gene has CDR1 MDHEN and CDR2 SYDVKM.

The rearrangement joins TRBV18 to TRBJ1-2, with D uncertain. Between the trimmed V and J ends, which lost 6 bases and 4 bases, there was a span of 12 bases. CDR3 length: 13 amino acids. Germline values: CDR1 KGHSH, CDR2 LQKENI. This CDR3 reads CASSVDAGYGYTF. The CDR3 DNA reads TGTGCCAGCTCCGTTGACGCAGGCTATGGCTACACCTTC.

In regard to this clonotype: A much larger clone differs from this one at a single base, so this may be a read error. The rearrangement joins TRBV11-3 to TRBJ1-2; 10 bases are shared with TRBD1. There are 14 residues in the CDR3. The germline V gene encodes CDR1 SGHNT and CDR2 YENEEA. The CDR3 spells CASSKDRGQIGCTF. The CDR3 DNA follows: TGTGCCAGCAGCAAAGACAGGGGGCAGATTGGCTGCACCTTC. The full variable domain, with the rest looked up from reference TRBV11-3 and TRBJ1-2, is EAGVVQSPRYKIIEKKQPVAFWCNPISGHNTLYWYLQNLGQGPELLIRYENEEAVDDSQLPKDRFSAERLKGVDSTLKIQPAELGDSAVYLCASSKDRGQIGCTFGSGTRLTVV.

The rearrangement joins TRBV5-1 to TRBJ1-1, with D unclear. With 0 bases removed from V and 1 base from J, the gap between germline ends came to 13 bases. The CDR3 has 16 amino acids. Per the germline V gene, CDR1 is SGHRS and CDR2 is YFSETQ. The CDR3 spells CASSLAKGRGNTEAFF. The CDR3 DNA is TGCGCCAGCAGCTTGGCCAAGGGCCGGGGGAACACTGAAGCTTTCTTT.

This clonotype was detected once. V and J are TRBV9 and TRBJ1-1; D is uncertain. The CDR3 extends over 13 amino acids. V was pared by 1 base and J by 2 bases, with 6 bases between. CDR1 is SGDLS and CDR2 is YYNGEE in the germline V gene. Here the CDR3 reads CASSVLDNTEAFF. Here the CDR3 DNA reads TGTGCCAGCAGCGTACTCGATAACACTGAAGCTTTCTTT.

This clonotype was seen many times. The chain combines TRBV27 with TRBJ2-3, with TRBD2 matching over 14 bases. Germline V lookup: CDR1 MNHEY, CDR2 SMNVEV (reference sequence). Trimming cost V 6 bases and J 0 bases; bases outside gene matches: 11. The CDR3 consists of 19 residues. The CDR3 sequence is CASRRPGLAGGPSTDTQYF. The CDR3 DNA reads TGTGCCAGCAGAAGGCCCGGACTAGCGGGAGGACCTAGCACAGATACGCAGTATTTT.

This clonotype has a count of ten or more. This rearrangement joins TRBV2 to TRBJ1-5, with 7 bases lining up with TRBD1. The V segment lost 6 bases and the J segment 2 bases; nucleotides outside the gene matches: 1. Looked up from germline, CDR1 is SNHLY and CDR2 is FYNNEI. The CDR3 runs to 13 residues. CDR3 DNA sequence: TGTGCCAGCAGAGGACAGGGCAATCAGCCCCAGCATTTT. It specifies CASRGQGNQPQHF. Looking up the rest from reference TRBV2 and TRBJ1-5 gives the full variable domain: EPEVTQTPSHQVTQMGQEVILRCVPISNHLYFYWYRQILGQKVEFLVSFYNNEISEKSEIFDDQFSVERPDGSNFTLKIRSTKLEDSAMYFCASRGQGNQPQHFGDGTRLSIL.

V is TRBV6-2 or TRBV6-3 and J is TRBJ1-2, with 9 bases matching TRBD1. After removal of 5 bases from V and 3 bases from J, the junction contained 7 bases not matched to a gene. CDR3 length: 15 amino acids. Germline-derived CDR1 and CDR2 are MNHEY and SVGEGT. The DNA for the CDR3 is TGTGCCAGCAGTCACGGGACAGGGTCGGACTATGGCTACACCTTC. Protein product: CASSHGTGSDYGYTF.

Here the CDR3 DNA reads TGTGCCAGCACCCTGGCCAGACAGAACACTGAAGCTTTCTTT. It encodes CASTLARQNTEAFF. The rearrangement links TRBV12-3 or TRBV12-4 to TRBJ1-1; no clear D. The CDR3 loop spans 14 amino acids. Trimming pared 7 bases from V and 1 base from J, leaving 13 bases between.

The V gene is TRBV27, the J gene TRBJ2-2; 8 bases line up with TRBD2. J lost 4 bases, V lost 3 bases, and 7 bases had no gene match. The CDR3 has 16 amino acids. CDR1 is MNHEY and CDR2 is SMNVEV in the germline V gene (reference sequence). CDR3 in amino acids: CASSLRKTSVTGELFF. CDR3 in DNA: TGTGCCAGCAGTTTGCGTAAGACTAGCGTCACCGGGGAGCTGTTTTTT.

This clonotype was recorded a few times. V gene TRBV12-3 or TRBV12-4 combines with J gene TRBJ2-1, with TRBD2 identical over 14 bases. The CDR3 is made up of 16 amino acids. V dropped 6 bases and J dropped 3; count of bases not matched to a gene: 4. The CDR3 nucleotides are TGTGCCAGCAGAAGGACTAGCGGGAGGCTCTACAATGAGCAGTTCTTC. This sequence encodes CASRRTSGRLYNEQFF.